The 22 T cell receptor beta chains below all came from one sample that was sequenced in a study of identical twins. One entry per CDR3 protein results from TCRdb running MiXCR on the 5' RACE reads. The sample lists around 500,000 distinct CDR3 sequences, more than 13% occurring once. This sample was shared with a second study, whose subject was yellow fever vaccine responses in identical twins.

Sequencing input: CD4+ T cells sorted from blood. These TCRs come from a woman aged 18-29 years in good health.

The V gene is TRBV4-2, the J gene TRBJ2-2; the match to TRBD2 covers 7 bases. CDR1 is LGHNA and CDR2 is YNFKEQ in the germline V gene. The CDR3 covers 17 residues. V lost 1 base and J lost 1; bases outside the gene matches: 6. CDR3 nucleotides: TGTGCCAGCAGCCAAGGGGGACTAATGGGGAACACCGGGGAGCTGTTTTTT. Amino acid sequence: CASSQGGLMGNTGELFF.

In this sample, this clonotype turned up a few times. The chain is built from TRBV12-3 or TRBV12-4 and TRBJ2-1; 12 bases agree with TRBD2. The V and J ends lost 5 bases and 6 bases, in that order; junction bases with no gene match: 14. The CDR3 runs to 18 residues. The CDR3 spells CASSPLPTLAGGVNEQFF. The CDR3 coding sequence is TGTGCCAGCAGTCCCCTGCCCACCCTAGCGGGGGGGGTCAATGAGCAGTTCTTC.

The chain recombines TRBV6-4 with TRBJ2-1; D is unclear. The germline CDR1 and CDR2 sequences are MRHNA and SNTAGT. Trimming pared 4 bases from V and 6 bases from J, leaving 10 bases between. CDR3 size: 13 residues. CDR3 loop: CASSVIWGNEQFF. The DNA of the CDR3 is TGTGCCAGCAGTGTAATATGGGGCAATGAGCAGTTCTTC.

Many counts were recorded for this clonotype. The rearrangement uses TRBV15 and TRBJ1-1; TRBD1 aligns across 9 bases. This CDR3 spans 14 amino acids. The trim removed 1 base at V and 4 bases at J, leaving 1 base unmatched. Per germline, CDR1 LNHNV and CDR2 YYDKDF (reference sequence). CDR3 region: CATSRGQGGTEAFF. The CDR3 DNA follows: TGTGCCACCAGCAGAGGACAGGGGGGCACTGAAGCTTTCTTT.

The J gene is TRBJ2-2, the V gene TRBV4-3; D uncertain. Trimming pared 4 bases from V and 4 bases from J, leaving 10 bases between. Germline values: CDR1 LGHNA, CDR2 YSLEER. The CDR3 contains 14 residues. CDR3 amino acids: CASSPAHITGELFF. The CDR3 coding sequence is TGCGCCAGCAGCCCCGCGCACATCACCGGGGAGCTGTTTTTT.

The V gene is TRBV5-1, the J gene TRBJ2-1; D gene unclear. The CDR3 runs 14 residues. V was pared by 5 bases and J by 4 bases, with 13 bases between. Per the germline V gene, CDR1 is SGHRS and CDR2 is YFSETQ. CDR3 DNA sequence: TGCGCCAGCAGGGGATCAGGATATTACAATGAGCAGTTCTTC. Protein sequence: CASRGSGYYNEQFF.

This clonotype came up a few times. This sequence joins TRBV4-2 and TRBJ2-1, with 7 bases aligning to TRBD2. The CDR3 is 15 amino acids. The V gene's germline CDR1 is LGHNA and CDR2 YNFKEQ. J lost 9 bases, V lost 0 bases, and 8 bases had no gene match. The CDR3 nucleotides are TGTGCCAGCAGCCAAGAAGGAGGCCCGGGGGGTGAGCAGTTCTTC. Protein sequence: CASSQEGGPGGEQFF.

The rearrangement joins TRBV29-1 to TRBJ1-6; the D is unclear. The CDR3 is made up of 14 amino acids. The V end was cut by 4 bases, the J end by 8 bases, with 15 bases between. The germline gives CDR1 SQVTM, CDR2 ANQGSEA. Written as DNA, the CDR3 is TGCAGCGTTGCCAGCCTAGCCCTTGATTCACCCCTCCACTTT. Translation gives CSVASLALDSPLHF.

The gene calls are TRBV29-1 and TRBJ2-3, with 7 bases that match TRBD2. The germline gives CDR1 SQVTM, CDR2 ANQGSEA. This CDR3 region has 13 residues. The V gene end was trimmed by 3 bases and the J gene end by 0 bases; junction bases not matched to a gene: 0. The CDR3: CSVDSGSTDTQYF. The CDR3 DNA reads TGCAGCGTTGATAGCGGGAGCACAGATACGCAGTATTTT.

The chain recombines TRBV29-1 with TRBJ2-1; D gene uncertain. V lost 4 bases to trimming and J lost 5 bases, with 9 bases between them. This CDR3 contains 12 residues. CDR1 and CDR2 (germline): SQVTM, ANQGSEA. The CDR3: CSVGEWDNEQFF. CDR3 DNA sequence: TGCAGCGTTGGCGAATGGGACAATGAGCAGTTCTTC.

This rearrangement joins TRBV7-6 to TRBJ2-5, with TRBD2 identical over 7 bases. CDR3 length equals 15 residues. Trimming at V came to 5 bases and at J to 0 bases, leaving 6 bases not matched to a gene. In germline, CDR1 is SGHVS, CDR2 FNYEAQ. The CDR3 DNA follows: TGTGCCAGCAGCACCGGGACTATAAACCAAGAGACCCAGTACTTC. Amino acids: CASSTGTINQETQYF. The whole variable domain, filled in from reference TRBV7-6 and TRBJ2-5, reads GAGVSQSPRYKVTKRGQDVALRCDPISGHVSLYWYRQALGQGPEFLTYFNYEAQQDKSGLPNDRFSAERPEGSISTLTIQRTEQRDSAMYRCASSTGTINQETQYFGPGTRLLVL.

This clonotype was seen more than once but under ten times. The J gene is TRBJ2-3, the V gene TRBV21-1; the table gives TRBD2 as D, unverified against the DNA. TRBV21-1 has pseudogene status. This CDR3 has 18 residues. CDR3 region: CASSKLAGLAGGADTQYF. The CDR3 coding sequence is TGTGCCAGCAGCAAACTCGCCGGACTAGCGGGGGGAGCGGATACGCAGTATTTT.

The sample holds a few counts of this clonotype. The V gene is TRBV5-1, the J gene TRBJ2-7; no clear D. The CDR3 runs 13 residues. Germline CDR1 and CDR2: SGHRS and YFSETQ. V lost 0 bases and J 3 bases, leaving 7 bases between the germline ends. CDR3 in DNA: TGCGCCAGCAGCTTGGGAATGAACTACGAGCAGTACTTC. This sequence encodes CASSLGMNYEQYF.

This clonotype has a handful of counts. V is TRBV10-3 and J is TRBJ2-2, with 8 bases fitting TRBD2. V shed 4 bases and J 7 bases; nucleotides not matched to a gene: 8. Germline V gene sequence: CDR1 ENHRY, CDR2 SYGVKD. This CDR3 has 15 amino acids. As DNA, the CDR3 is TGTGCCATCAGTGGGACTAGCAAGTACATCGGGGAGCTGTTTTTT. This encodes CAISGTSKYIGELFF.

The V and J genes are TRBV7-2 and TRBJ2-3; weak D call: TRBD1 (6 bases). V shed 1 base and J shed 4 bases, with 18 bases lying between them. The CDR3 runs 17 residues. The V gene's germline CDR1 is SGHTA and CDR2 FQGNSA. CDR3 sequence (DNA): TGTGCCAGCAGCTTAGGGTTAAGGGGGATTAACGCAGATACGCAGTATTTT. Protein: CASSLGLRGINADTQYF.

This chain uses TRBV7-9 with TRBJ2-2; unclear D gene. V dropped 0 bases and J dropped 6 bases, with 5 bases sitting between them. Germline V CDR1 and CDR2: SEHNR, FQNEAQ (reference sequence). The CDR3 is 13 amino acids. The CDR3 is CASSLAGPGELFF. CDR3 nucleotides: TGTGCCAGCAGCTTAGCAGGACCCGGGGAGCTGTTTTTT.

The V and J genes are TRBV29-1 and TRBJ2-1, with D hard to call. Deletions cut 4 bases from V and 12 bases from J, with 13 bases between. The V gene's germline CDR1 is SQVTM and CDR2 ANQGSEA. The length of the CDR3 is 11 residues. The CDR3 spells CSVGGTLGQFF. In DNA, the CDR3 is TGCAGCGTTGGTGGCACGCTTGGGCAGTTCTTC.

The V call is TRBV6-5, the J call TRBJ2-1; 7 nucleotides agree with TRBD2. CDR1 and CDR2 from the germline V gene are MNHEY and SVGAGI. With V trimmed by 4 bases and J by 3 bases, 3 bases remained unmatched. The length of the CDR3 is 14 residues. For the CDR3, the DNA is TGTGCCAGCAGTTTGCGGGGGTTCTACAATGAGCAGTTCTTC. Encoded protein: CASSLRGFYNEQFF.

CDR3 sequence: CASSSTGGKREQYF. The CDR3 DNA is TGTGCCAGCAGTTCGACAGGGGGCAAGAGGGAGCAGTACTTC. The chain is built from TRBV27 and TRBJ2-7, with 10 bases matching TRBD1. V shed 4 bases and J 7 bases; nucleotides not matched to a gene: 7. Per germline, CDR1 MNHEY and CDR2 SMNVEV (reference sequence). This CDR3 has 14 residues.

This chain uses TRBV20-1 with TRBJ2-3, with no clear D. The CDR3 contains 11 residues. Germline-derived CDR1 and CDR2 are DFQATT and SNEGSKA (reference sequence). Trimming left V 6 bases short and J 2 bases short, with 6 bases between. This CDR3 reads CSAAVTDTQYF. CDR3 nucleotide sequence: TGCAGTGCCGCGGTCACAGATACGCAGTATTTT.

This chain connects TRBV20-1 to TRBJ2-2; the match to TRBD1 covers 9 bases. The ends lost 5 bases at V and 4 bases at J; junction bases unmatched: 5. Germline CDR1 and CDR2: DFQATT and SNEGSKA (reference sequence). The CDR3 totals 14 residues. The CDR3 region is CSAPTGGSTGELFF. CDR3 DNA: TGCAGTGCTCCAACAGGGGGCTCCACCGGGGAGCTGTTTTTT.

CDR3: CASSIPGTGSSPLHF. The CDR3 bases are TGTGCCAGCAGCATCCCCGGGACAGGGAGTTCACCCCTCCACTTT. This chain joins TRBV27 and TRBJ1-6, with 9 bases that match TRBD1. The trim removed 6 bases at V and 9 bases at J, leaving 9 bases unmatched. The germline V gene encodes CDR1 MNHEY and CDR2 SMNVEV (reference sequence). This CDR3 is built from 15 residues.